These T cell receptor beta chains were read from a single sample in a study of shared clonotypes between healthy human individuals. Data came from immunoSEQ multiplex PCR; TCRdb stores just in-frame clones and leaves some out. The sample has some 2,100,000 clones, approximately 95% seen once. The sequencing sample was made of naive CD4+ T cells sorted from blood. The receptor set was obtained from a man aged 18 to 35 in good health. Each CDR3 is given with its conserved first and last residue. D genes are given only for firm matches. Where a row states a size, it is once, few, many or the class of an expanded clone; other rows omit it.

clone_size,d_call,j_call,v_call,cdr3_nt,cdr3_aa
.,.,TRBJ2-1,TRBV7-2,TGTGCCAGCAGCCCCGCCCGGGGGCATGAGCAGTTCTTC,CASSPARGHEQFF
.,.,TRBJ1-2,TRBV28,TGTGCCAGCAGTTTAGGCGGCTACTATGGCTACACCTTC,CASSLGGYYGYTF
.,TRBD2,TRBJ2-2,TRBV28,TGTGCCAGCAGTTTAAAGCGGGGGATCACCGGGGAGCTGTTTTTT,CASSLKRGITGELFF
.,TRBD1,TRBJ1-2,TRBV10-3,TGTGCCATCAGCCCACAGGGGGCGCATCACTATGGCTACACCTTC,CAISPQGAHHYGYTF
few,.,TRBJ2-7,TRBV10-2,TGCGCCAGCAGCCCAGGGTGGCCCTACGAGCAGTACTTC,CASSPGWPYEQYF
.,.,TRBJ2-4,TRBV5-4,TGTGCCAGCAGCCAGACAGATTCTTTAGCCAAAAACATTCAGTACTTC,CASSQTDSLAKNIQYF
.,.,TRBJ2-2,TRBV11-2,TGTGCCAGCAGCACGGAAACTAACACCGGGGAGCTGTTTTTT,CASSTETNTGELFF
.,.,TRBJ2-7,TRBV5-6,TGTGCCAGCAGCTTGGGCCAGGGTCCCTACGAGCAGTACTTC,CASSLGQGPYEQYF
.,TRBD1,TRBJ1-1,TRBV6-5,TGTGCCAGCAGGAACAGGGGTGAAGCTTTCTTT,CASRNRGEAFF
.,.,TRBJ2-7,TRBV5-6,TGTGCCAGCAGCTTGGAATCCATCTACGAGCAGTACTTC,CASSLESIYEQYF
.,.,TRBJ1-4,TRBV19,TGTGCCAGTAGTATTGCCCCTTCGGAAAAACTGTTTTTT,CASSIAPSEKLFF
.,TRBD1,TRBJ2-1,TRBV10-1,TGCGCCAGCAGCCAGACAGGGTTTCTAGCGCAGTTCTTC,CASSQTGFLAQFF
.,.,TRBJ2-7,TRBV5-1,TGCGCCAGCAGCTTGGGGGCAGGGTATGCACCAACGGTCTACGAGCAGTACTTC,CASSLGAGYAPTVYEQYF
.,.,TRBJ2-4,TRBV18,TGTGCCAGCTCAGCCGAGACTGGACTTTTGACGGGCAACATTCAGTACTTC,CASSAETGLLTGNIQYF
few,.,TRBJ1-1,TRBV6-5,TGTGCCAGCAGTTCCAACACTGAAGCTTTCTTT,CASSSNTEAFF
.,.,TRBJ2-2,TRBV21-1,TGTGCCAGCAGCCGTCCACGGCCACTGGGCACCGGGGAGCTGTTTTTT,CASSRPRPLGTGELFF
.,.,TRBJ2-5,TRBV5-1,TGCGCCAGCAGCCAAAATCTGGAGGGGACCCAGTACTTC,CASSQNLEGTQYF
.,TRBD1,TRBJ1-2,TRBV2,TGTGCCACCGACAGGGAGGGCTATGGCTACACCTTC,CATDREGYGYTF
once,.,TRBJ2-2,TRBV5-1,TGCGCCAGCAGCTTGGGACAGGTTGACACCGGGGAGCTGTTTTTT,CASSLGQVDTGELFF
once,.,TRBJ2-7,TRBV19,TGTGCCAGTAGGGCCCCCGTGGGCGAGCAGTACTTC,CASRAPVGEQYF
.,TRBD2,TRBJ2-3,TRBV7-3,TGTGCCAGCAGCGTTAGCGGGGGGGCCTGGGATACGCAGTATTTT,CASSVSGGAWDTQYF
.,.,TRBJ2-5,TRBV13,TGTGCCGCTACTGGGGGGGCGAGAGGCTCAGAGACCCAGTACTTC,CAATGGARGSETQYF
.,.,TRBJ2-7,TRBV2,TGTGCCAGCAGTGGGCAGGTGAACATAAGAGAGCAGTACTTC,CASSGQVNIREQYF
.,TRBD1,TRBJ2-4,TRBV30,TGTGCCTGGACCGCACAGGGGGCATCCTGGGACATTCAGTACTTC,CAWTAQGASWDIQYF
.,.,TRBJ1-1,TRBV5-8,TGTGCCAGCAGCTTCGCCTCGGGAGGCACTGAAGCTTTCTTT,CASSFASGGTEAFF
few,.,TRBJ2-7,TRBV30,TGTGCCTGGGACCGCGGAGAGCAGTACTTC,CAWDRGEQYF
.,TRBD2,TRBJ2-1,TRBV9,TGTGCCAGCACCCCCCTAGCGGGCTCGACGGGTGAGCAGTTCTTC,CASTPLAGSTGEQFF
.,TRBD2,TRBJ2-5,TRBV5-4,TGTGCCAGCAGCTTGTTACTAGCGGGAGAGGAGACCCAGTACTTC,CASSLLLAGEETQYF
.,.,TRBJ2-7,TRBV5-5,TGTGCCAGCAGCGGGGGAAGTTGGGCGGCCTACGAGCAGTACTTC,CASSGGSWAAYEQYF
.,.,TRBJ1-2,TRBV18,TGTGCCAGCTCACCCAACCCTACAGGAACGGATGGCTACACCTTC,CASSPNPTGTDGYTF
.,.,TRBJ2-3,TRBV11-2,TGTGCCAGCAGCTTAGATGGTAGGGCTGAATATACGCAGTATTTT,CASSLDGRAEYTQYF
.,TRBD2,TRBJ2-7,TRBV7-2,TGTGCCAGCAGCCCAGGACTAGCTACCACCTACGAGCAGTACTTC,CASSPGLATTYEQYF
.,.,TRBJ1-2,TRBV29-1,TGCAGCGTTGATAATCGGTGGCGGGGCTACACCTTC,CSVDNRWRGYTF
.,.,TRBJ1-2,TRBV5-1,TGCGCCAGCAGCTTGGCGTTGGCAGGGGAGCGCTACACCTTC,CASSLALAGERYTF
.,TRBD1,TRBJ2-7,TRBV6-5,TGTGCCAGCAGTACCGGACAGGGGGCCTACGAGCAGTACTTC,CASSTGQGAYEQYF
.,TRBD2,TRBJ2-5,TRBV28,TGTGCCAGCAGTACCCTAGCGGGGGGCCAAGAGACCCAGTACTTC,CASSTLAGGQETQYF
.,.,TRBJ2-3,TRBV9,TGTGCCAGCAGCGTTCAGTCGGGCACAGATACGCAGTATTTT,CASSVQSGTDTQYF
.,TRBD2,TRBJ2-7,TRBV5-4,TGTGCCAGCAGCCGTAGCGGGGGCTACTACGAGCAGTACTTC,CASSRSGGYYEQYF
.,.,TRBJ2-3,TRBV19,TGTGCCAGTAGTAGGGGGGAGTGGGGCACAGATACGCAGTATTTT,CASSRGEWGTDTQYF
.,.,TRBJ2-2,TRBV5-1,TGCGCCAGCACCCAGGGACTCAGCTCTCCAGTGGGGGAGCTGTTTTTT,CASTQGLSSPVGELFF
.,.,TRBJ2-6,TRBV5-4,TGTGCCAGCAGCACTGGGTTGGGACCCAAAGTCTCTGGGGCCAACGTCCTGACTTTC,CASSTGLGPKVSGANVLTF
.,TRBD2,TRBJ2-2,TRBV9,TGTGCCAGCAGCGCGAGCGGGGGGGTTATCACCGGGGAGCTGTTTTTT,CASSASGGVITGELFF
.,.,TRBJ1-1,TRBV28,TGTGCCAGCAGTTCAGGGGCCGAAGCTTTCTTT,CASSSGAEAFF
.,.,TRBJ1-2,TRBV6-1,TGTGCCAGCAGTGAAAACGGAAGGGATCGGTATGGCTACACCTTC,CASSENGRDRYGYTF
.,.,TRBJ1-6,TRBV2,TGTGCCAGCAGCGCCACCACAGAGAGTACACCCCTCCACTTT,CASSATTESTPLHF
.,TRBD1,TRBJ2-7,TRBV18,TGTGCCAGCTCACGGAACGCCGGGACAGACTCCTACGAGCAGTACTTC,CASSRNAGTDSYEQYF
.,.,TRBJ1-2,TRBV28,TGTGCCAGCAGTTTCGGGGAGACAGGAGTCTATGGCTACACCTTC,CASSFGETGVYGYTF
.,TRBD1,TRBJ2-1,TRBV11-2,TGTGCCAGCAGCTTAGTGGGACAGGGCCTCCTTGAGCAGTTCTTC,CASSLVGQGLLEQFF
.,.,TRBJ2-5,TRBV18,TGTGCCAGTAATCAACTAACCCCTCAAGAGACCCAGTACTTC,CASNQLTPQETQYF
.,.,TRBJ2-7,TRBV10-1,TGCGCCAGCAGTGATTCGCCTACGGCCTACGAGCAGTACTTC,CASSDSPTAYEQYF
once,.,TRBJ2-7,TRBV21-1,TGTGCCAGCATGGCCACCAACGAGCAGTACTTC,CASMATNEQYF
.,TRBD2,TRBJ2-1,TRBV30,TGTGCCTGGAGTTATCCGGGACTAGGCTCCAATGAGCAGTTCTTC,CAWSYPGLGSNEQFF